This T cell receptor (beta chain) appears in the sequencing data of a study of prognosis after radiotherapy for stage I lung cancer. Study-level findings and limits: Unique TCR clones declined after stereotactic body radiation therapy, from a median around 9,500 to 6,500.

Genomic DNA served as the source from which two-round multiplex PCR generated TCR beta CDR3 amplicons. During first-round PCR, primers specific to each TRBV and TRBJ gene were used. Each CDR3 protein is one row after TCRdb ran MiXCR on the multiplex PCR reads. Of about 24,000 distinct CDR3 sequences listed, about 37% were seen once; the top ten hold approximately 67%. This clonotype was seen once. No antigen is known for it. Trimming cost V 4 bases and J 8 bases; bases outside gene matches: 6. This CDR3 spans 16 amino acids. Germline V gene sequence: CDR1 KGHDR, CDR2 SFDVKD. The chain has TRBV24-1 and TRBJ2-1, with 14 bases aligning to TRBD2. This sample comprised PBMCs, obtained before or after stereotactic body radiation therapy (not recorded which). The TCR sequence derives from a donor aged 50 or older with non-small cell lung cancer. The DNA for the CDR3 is TGTGCCACCAGTGACGAGACTAGCGGGAGGGCCTATGAGCAGTTCTTC. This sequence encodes CATSDETSGRAYEQFF.